This T cell receptor beta chain was found in a study of blood T cell repertoires in COVID-19. Study-level background: Samples taken during acute and convalescent COVID-19 were collected in the United States, Italy and Spain. T cells, B-cell-depleted T cells, or PBMCs supplied cDNA or gDNA.

Clones were read by immunoSEQ multiplex PCR, and TCRdb kept only the in-frame ones, dropping some. This sample has hundreds of thousands of clones, with 75% to 90% found just once. The CDR3 consists of 16 residues. V lost 1 base and J lost 2, with 12 bases in between. Germline CDR1 SEHNR, CDR2 FQNEAQ (reference sequence). Individuals aged about 18 to 90 years were recruited from 24 US areas. The source of this sequence is a man between 35 and 55 years old who had recovered from COVID-19. The rearrangement uses TRBV7-9 and TRBJ1-5; D remains ambiguous. The sample was PBMCs or T cells enriched from blood (not recorded which). CDR3 in DNA: TGTGCCAGCAGCTTAGATCGGGGAACAGGCAATCAGCCCCAGCATTTT. Its translation is CASSLDRGTGNQPQHF.